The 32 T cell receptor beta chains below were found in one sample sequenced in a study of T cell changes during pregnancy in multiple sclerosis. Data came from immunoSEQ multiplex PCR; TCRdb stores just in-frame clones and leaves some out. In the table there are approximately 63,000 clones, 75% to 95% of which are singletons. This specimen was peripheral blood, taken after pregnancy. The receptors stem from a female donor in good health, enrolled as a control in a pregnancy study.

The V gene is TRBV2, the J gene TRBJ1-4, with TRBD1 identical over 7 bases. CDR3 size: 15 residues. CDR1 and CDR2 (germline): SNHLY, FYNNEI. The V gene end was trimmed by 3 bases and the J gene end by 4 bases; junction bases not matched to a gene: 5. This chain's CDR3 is CASSDLDRSNEKLFF. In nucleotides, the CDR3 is TGTGCCAGCAGTGATTTGGACAGGAGTAATGAAAAACTGTTTTTT.

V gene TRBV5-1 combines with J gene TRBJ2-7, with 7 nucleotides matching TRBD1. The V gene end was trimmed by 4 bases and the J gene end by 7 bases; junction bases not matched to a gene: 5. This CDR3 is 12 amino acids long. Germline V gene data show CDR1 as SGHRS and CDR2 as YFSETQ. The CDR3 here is CASSTGQREQYF. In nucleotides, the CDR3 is TGCGCCAGCAGCACGGGACAGCGAGAGCAGTACTTC.

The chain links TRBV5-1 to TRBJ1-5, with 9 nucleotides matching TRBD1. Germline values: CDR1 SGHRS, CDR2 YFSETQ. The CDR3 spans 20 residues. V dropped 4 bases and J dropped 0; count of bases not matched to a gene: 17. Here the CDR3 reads CASSAQDRGDIIDSNQPQHF. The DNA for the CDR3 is TGCGCCAGCAGCGCGCAAGACAGGGGGGATATTATAGATAGCAATCAGCCCCAGCATTTT.

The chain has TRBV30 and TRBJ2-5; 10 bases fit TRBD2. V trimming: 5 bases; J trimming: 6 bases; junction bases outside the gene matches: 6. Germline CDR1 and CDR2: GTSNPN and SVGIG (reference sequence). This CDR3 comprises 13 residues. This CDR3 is CAWGTSVIKTQYF. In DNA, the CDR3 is TGTGCCTGGGGGACTAGCGTCATAAAGACCCAGTACTTC.

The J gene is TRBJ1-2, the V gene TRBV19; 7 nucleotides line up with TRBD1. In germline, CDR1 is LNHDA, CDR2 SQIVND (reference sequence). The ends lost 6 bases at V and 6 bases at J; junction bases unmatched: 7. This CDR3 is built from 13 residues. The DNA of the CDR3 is TGTGCCAGTAGGATACAGGGGCAGGATGGCTACACCTTC. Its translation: CASRIQGQDGYTF.

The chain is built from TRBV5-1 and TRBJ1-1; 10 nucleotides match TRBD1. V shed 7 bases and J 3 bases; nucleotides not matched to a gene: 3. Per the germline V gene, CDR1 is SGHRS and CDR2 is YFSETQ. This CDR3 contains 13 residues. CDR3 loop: CASSGTGDTEAFF. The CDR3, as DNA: TGCGCCAGCTCCGGGACAGGGGACACTGAAGCTTTCTTT. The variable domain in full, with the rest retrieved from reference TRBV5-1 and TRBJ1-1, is KAGVTQTPRYLIKTRGQQVTLSCSPISGHRSVSWYQQTPGQGLQFLFEYFSETQRNKGNFPGRFSGRQFSNSRSEMNVSTLELGDSALYLCASSGTGDTEAFFGQGTRLTVV.

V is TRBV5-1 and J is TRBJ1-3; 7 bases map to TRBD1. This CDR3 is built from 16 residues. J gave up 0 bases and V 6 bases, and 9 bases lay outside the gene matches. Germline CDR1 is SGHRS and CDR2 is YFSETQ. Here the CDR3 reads CASTEQGPFSGNTIYF. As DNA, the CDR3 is TGCGCCAGCACCGAACAGGGGCCATTCTCTGGAAACACCATATATTTT.

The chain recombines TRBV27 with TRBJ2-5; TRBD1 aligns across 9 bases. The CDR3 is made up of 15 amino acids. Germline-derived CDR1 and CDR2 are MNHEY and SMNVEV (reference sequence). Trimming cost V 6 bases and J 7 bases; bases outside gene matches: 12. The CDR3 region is CASSTLQGAGGTQYF. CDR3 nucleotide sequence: TGTGCCAGCAGCACGCTACAGGGGGCCGGAGGGACCCAGTACTTC.

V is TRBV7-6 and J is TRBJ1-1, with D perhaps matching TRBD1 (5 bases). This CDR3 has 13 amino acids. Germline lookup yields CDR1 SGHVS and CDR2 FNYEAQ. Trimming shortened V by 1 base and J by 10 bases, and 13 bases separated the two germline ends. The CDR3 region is CASSLGWGEGAFF. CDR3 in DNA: TGTGCCAGCAGCTTAGGATGGGGGGAAGGAGCTTTCTTT.

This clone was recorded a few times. The CDR3 DNA reads as TGCGCCAGCAGTGACAGGAAGAACACTGAAGCTTTCTTT. Protein product: CASSDRKNTEAFF. The rearrangement uses TRBV10-2 and TRBJ1-1, with no clear D. With 3 bases removed from V and 1 base from J, the gap between germline ends came to 6 bases. CDR1 WSHSY and CDR2 SAAADI come from the germline V gene. The CDR3 loop spans 13 amino acids.

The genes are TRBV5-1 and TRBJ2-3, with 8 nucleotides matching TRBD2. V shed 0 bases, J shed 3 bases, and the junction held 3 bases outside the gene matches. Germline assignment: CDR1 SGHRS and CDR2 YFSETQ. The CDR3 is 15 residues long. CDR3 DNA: TGCGCCAGCAGCTTGGGGGGCGGGGGGACAGATACGCAGTATTTT. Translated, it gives CASSLGGGGTDTQYF.

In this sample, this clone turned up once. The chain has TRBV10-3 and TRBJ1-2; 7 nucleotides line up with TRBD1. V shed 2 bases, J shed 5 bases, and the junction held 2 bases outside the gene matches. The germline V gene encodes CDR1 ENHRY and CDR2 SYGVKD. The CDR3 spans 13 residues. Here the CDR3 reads CAISEQGDYGYTF. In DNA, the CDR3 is TGTGCCATCAGTGAGCAGGGGGATTATGGCTACACCTTC.

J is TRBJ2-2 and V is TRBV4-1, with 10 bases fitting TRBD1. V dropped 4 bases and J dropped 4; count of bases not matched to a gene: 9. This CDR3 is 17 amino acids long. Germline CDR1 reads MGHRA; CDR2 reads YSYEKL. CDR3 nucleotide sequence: TGCGCCAGCAGCCTCATACCGGGACAGGGGACCACCGGGGAGCTGTTTTTT. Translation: CASSLIPGQGTTGELFF.

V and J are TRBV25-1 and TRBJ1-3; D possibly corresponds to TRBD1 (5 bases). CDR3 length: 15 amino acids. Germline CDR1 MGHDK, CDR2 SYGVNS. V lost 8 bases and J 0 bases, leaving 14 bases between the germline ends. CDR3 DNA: TGTGCCAGCCAGGTCGGGGGTAACTCTGGAAACACCATATATTTT. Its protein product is CASQVGGNSGNTIYF.

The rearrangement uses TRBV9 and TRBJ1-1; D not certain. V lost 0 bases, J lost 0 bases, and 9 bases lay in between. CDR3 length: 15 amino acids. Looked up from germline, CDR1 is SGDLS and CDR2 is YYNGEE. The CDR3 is CASSVDPTMNTEAFF. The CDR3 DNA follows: TGTGCCAGCAGCGTAGACCCTACGATGAACACTGAAGCTTTCTTT.

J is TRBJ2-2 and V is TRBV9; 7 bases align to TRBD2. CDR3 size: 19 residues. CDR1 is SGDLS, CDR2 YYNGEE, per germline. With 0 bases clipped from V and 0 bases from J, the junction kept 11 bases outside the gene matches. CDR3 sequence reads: CASSVAPSGGGTNTGELFF. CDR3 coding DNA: TGTGCCAGCAGCGTAGCCCCAAGCGGCGGGGGAACGAACACCGGGGAGCTGTTTTTT.

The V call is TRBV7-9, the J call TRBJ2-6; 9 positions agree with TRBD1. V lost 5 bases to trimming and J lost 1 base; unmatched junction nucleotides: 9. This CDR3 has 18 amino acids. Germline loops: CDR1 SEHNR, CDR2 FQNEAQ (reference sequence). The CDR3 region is CASSPSGTGTSGANVLTF. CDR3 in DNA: TGTGCCAGCAGCCCGAGCGGGACAGGGACTTCTGGGGCCAACGTCCTGACTTTC.

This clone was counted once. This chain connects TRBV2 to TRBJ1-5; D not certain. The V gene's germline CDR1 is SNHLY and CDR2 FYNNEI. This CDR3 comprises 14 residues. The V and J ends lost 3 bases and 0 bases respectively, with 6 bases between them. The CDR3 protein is CASSDSYSNQPQHF. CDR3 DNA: TGTGCCAGCAGTGACAGTTATAGCAATCAGCCCCAGCATTTT.

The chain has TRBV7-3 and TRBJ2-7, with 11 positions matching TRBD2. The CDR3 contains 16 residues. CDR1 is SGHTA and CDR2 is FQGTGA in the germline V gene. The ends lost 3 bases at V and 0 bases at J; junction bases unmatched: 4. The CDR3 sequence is CASSLSGTSGSYEQYF. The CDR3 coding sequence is TGTGCCAGCAGCTTGTCCGGGACTAGCGGCTCCTACGAGCAGTACTTC.

The CDR3 DNA sequence: TGTGCCAGCAGCTTGGGGTGGGGGCAGGGGGCCTACGAGCAGTACTTC. Residues: CASSLGWGQGAYEQYF. The chain links TRBV5-5 to TRBJ2-5; 7 bases map to TRBD1. The tail of the sequence fits TRBJ2-7 better, so the J call may be wrong. CDR1 is SGHKS and CDR2 is YYEKEE in the germline V gene (reference sequence). The CDR3 length is 16 residues.

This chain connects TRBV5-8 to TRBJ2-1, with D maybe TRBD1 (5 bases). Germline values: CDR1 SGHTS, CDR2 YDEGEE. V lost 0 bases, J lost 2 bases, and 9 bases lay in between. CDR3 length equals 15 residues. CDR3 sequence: CASSLAQGTYNEQFF. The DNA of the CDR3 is TGTGCCAGCAGCTTGGCTCAGGGTACCTACAATGAGCAGTTCTTC.

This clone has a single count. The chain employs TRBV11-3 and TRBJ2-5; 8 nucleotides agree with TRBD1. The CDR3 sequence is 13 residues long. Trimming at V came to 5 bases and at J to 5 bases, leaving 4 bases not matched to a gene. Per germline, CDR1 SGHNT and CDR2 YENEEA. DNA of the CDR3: TGTGCCAGCAGCGCACGGACAGGGGAGACCCAGTACTTC. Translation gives CASSARTGETQYF.

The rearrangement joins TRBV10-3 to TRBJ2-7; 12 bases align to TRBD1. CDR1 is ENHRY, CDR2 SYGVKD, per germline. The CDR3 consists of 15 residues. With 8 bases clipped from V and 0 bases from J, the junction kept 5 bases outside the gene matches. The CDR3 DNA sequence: TGTGCCATCCCCGCGGGACAGGGGGCCTCCTACGAGCAGTACTTC. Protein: CAIPAGQGASYEQYF.

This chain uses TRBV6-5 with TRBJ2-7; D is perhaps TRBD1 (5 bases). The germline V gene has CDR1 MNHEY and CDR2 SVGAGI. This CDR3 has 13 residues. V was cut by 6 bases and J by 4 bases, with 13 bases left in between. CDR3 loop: CASRDTITYEQYF. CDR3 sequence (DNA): TGTGCCAGCAGGGACACGATTACTTACGAGCAGTACTTC.

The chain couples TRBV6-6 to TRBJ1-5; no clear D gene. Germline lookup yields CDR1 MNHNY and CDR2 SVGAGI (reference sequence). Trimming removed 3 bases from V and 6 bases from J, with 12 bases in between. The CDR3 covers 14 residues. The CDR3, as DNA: TGTGCCAGCAGTTATTTTGGGCGTAGTCAGCCCCAGCATTTT. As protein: CASSYFGRSQPQHF.

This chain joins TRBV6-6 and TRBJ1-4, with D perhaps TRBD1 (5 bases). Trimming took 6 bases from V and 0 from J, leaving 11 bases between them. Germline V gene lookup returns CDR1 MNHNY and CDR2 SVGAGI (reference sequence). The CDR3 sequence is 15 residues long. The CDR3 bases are TGTGCCAGCAGGGGACTGGGTCCAACTAATGAAAAACTGTTTTTT. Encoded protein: CASRGLGPTNEKLFF.

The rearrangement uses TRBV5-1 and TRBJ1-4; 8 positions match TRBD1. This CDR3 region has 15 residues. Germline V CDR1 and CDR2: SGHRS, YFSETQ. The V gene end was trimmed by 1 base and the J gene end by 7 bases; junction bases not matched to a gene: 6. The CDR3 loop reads CASSLLGRGREKLFF. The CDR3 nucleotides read TGCGCCAGCAGCTTGTTGGGCAGGGGGCGTGAAAAACTGTTTTTT.

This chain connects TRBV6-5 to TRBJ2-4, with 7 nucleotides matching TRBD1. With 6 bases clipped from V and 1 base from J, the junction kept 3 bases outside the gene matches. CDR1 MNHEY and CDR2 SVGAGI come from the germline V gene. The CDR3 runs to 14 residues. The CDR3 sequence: CASRQQGAKNIQYF. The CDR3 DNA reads TGTGCCAGCAGGCAACAGGGGGCCAAAAACATTCAGTACTTC.

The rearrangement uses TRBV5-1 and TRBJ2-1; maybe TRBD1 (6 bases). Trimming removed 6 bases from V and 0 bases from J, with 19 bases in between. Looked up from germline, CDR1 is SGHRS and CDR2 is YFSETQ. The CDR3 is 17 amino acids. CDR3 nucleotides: TGCGCCAGCAACCGGATGCAGGGGATGAGCTCCTACAATGAGCAGTTCTTC. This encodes CASNRMQGMSSYNEQFF.

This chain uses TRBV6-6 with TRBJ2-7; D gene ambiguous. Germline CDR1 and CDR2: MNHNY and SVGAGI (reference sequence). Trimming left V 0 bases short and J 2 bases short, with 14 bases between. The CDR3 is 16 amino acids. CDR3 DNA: TGTGCCAGCAGTTACTCGAAGGCAGGCGCAACCTACGAGCAGTACTTC. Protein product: CASSYSKAGATYEQYF.

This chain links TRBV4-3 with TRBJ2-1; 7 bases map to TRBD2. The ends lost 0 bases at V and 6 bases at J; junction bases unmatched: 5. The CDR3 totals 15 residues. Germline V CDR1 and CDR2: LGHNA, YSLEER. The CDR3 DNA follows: TGCGCCAGCAGCCAAGAAGCGGGGAGGGTCAATGAGCAGTTCTTC. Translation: CASSQEAGRVNEQFF.

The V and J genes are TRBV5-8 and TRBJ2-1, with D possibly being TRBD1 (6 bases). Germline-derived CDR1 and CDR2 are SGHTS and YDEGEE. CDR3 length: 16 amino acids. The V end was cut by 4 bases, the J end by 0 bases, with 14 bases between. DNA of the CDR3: TGTGCCAGCAGCGTCCGACAGGAGATCTCCTACAATGAGCAGTTCTTC. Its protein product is CASSVRQEISYNEQFF.